These 12 T cell receptor beta chains came from one sample sequenced in a study of cytomegalovirus exposure and HLA in healthy donors. The PCR made use of 60 Vbeta and 13 Jbeta primers. Some clones are missing from TCRdb's copy, which holds only in-frame ones; the method was immunoSEQ multiplex PCR. This sample has about 130,000 clones, with around 80% found just once. The sample was PBMCs. These receptor sequences come from a boy aged 2 to 10 in good health and CMV-seronegative.

V gene TRBV7-2 combines with J gene TRBJ1-5; D uncertain. In germline, CDR1 is SGHTA, CDR2 FQGNSA. The CDR3 totals 14 residues. V was pared by 1 base and J by 4 bases, with 8 bases between. The chain's CDR3 is CASSLDPGNQPQHF. CDR3 nucleotide sequence: TGTGCCAGCAGCTTAGATCCCGGGAATCAGCCCCAGCATTTT.

In nucleotides, the CDR3 is TGCGCCAGCAGCCATACGACAGGGAGCTCCTACAATGAGCAGTTCTTC. It specifies CASSHTTGSSYNEQFF. This chain connects TRBV4-3 to TRBJ2-1; 7 bases are a match to TRBD1. CDR1 and CDR2 (germline): LGHNA, YSLEER. The CDR3 has 16 residues. V lost 3 bases and J lost 0; bases outside the gene matches: 5.

This clone was found a few times. The sample has other DNA sequences that encode this CDR3 too. The chain links TRBV6-6 to TRBJ1-1; no firm D call. The CDR3 spans 12 residues. The V end lost 3 bases, the J end lost 1 base, and 3 bases lay between the germline ends. Germline V CDR1 and CDR2: MNHNY, SVGAGI (reference sequence). Written as DNA, the CDR3 is TGTGCCAGCAGTTATCGGAACACTGAAGCTTTCTTT. Translated, it gives CASSYRNTEAFF.

J is TRBJ2-7 and V is TRBV6-1; D is tentatively TRBD1 or TRBD2 (5 bases each). The CDR3 contains 15 residues. CDR1 and CDR2 (germline): MNHNS, SASEGT. For the CDR3, the DNA is TGTGCCAGCAGCGAAGGGGCGAGCGGTACCTACGAGCAGTACGTC. Amino acid sequence: CASSEGASGTYEQYV.

DNA of the CDR3: TGTGCCAGCAGCGCTGACAGGGGGCTGGGTGACACTGAAGCTTTCTTT. Translating it yields CASSADRGLGDTEAFF. This chain joins TRBV9 and TRBJ1-1; TRBD1 matches 10 bases. V lost 3 bases to trimming and J lost 3 bases; unmatched junction nucleotides: 8. Germline assignment: CDR1 SGDLS and CDR2 YYNGEE. The CDR3 runs 16 residues. The variable domain in full, completed from reference TRBV9 and TRBJ1-1, reads DSGVTQTPKHLITATGQRVTLRCSPRSGDLSVYWYQQSLDQGLQFLIQYYNGEERAKGNILERFSAQQFPDLHSELNLSSLELGDSALYFCASSADRGLGDTEAFFGQGTRLTVV.

The chain has TRBV19 and TRBJ2-7; TRBD1 aligns across 8 bases. Germline V lookup: CDR1 LNHDA, CDR2 SQIVND (reference sequence). After removal of 1 base from V and 3 bases from J, the junction contained 2 bases not matched to a gene. There are 14 residues in the CDR3. The CDR3 loop is CASSIVGTGYEQYF. Written as DNA, the CDR3 is TGTGCCAGTAGTATAGTCGGGACAGGCTACGAGCAGTACTTC.

The chain is built from TRBV6-1 and TRBJ2-7; tentatively, D is TRBD2 (5 bases). The V and J ends lost 3 bases and 3 bases respectively, with 15 bases between them. The CDR3 spans 15 residues. CDR1 is MNHNS, CDR2 SASEGT, per germline. CDR3 protein: CASSEVTRVGYEQYF. In nucleotides, the CDR3 is TGTGCCAGCAGTGAGGTTACTAGGGTGGGCTACGAGCAGTACTTC.

This chain links TRBV7-9 with TRBJ2-1; 14 bases match TRBD2. The J segment lost 9 bases and the V segment lost 6 bases, leaving 7 bases of the junction unmatched. CDR1 is SEHNR and CDR2 is FQNEAQ in the germline V gene (reference sequence). The CDR3 has 15 residues. CDR3 sequence (DNA): TGTGCCAGCAGGAAGACTAGCGGGAGGGTCTTTGAGCAGTTCTTC. Translating gives CASRKTSGRVFEQFF.

The rearrangement joins TRBV2 to TRBJ2-2, with 14 positions matching TRBD2. The V and J ends lost 4 bases and 3 bases, in that order; junction bases with no gene match: 10. Germline V gene data show CDR1 as SNHLY and CDR2 as FYNNEI. CDR3 length: 19 residues. The CDR3 loop reads CASSVRTSGRLGDTGELFF. Here the CDR3 DNA reads TGTGCCAGCAGTGTCCGGACTAGCGGGAGGCTCGGAGACACCGGGGAGCTGTTTTTT.

This clone was counted a few times. This sequence joins TRBV4-3 and TRBJ2-2, with 12 bases that match TRBD1. The CDR3 spans 16 residues. Germline V gene data show CDR1 as LGHNA and CDR2 as YSLEER. The trim removed 4 bases at V and 8 bases at J, leaving 8 bases unmatched. CDR3 coding DNA: TGCGCCAGCAGCCTAGGGACAGGGGGCTTGACTGGGGAGCTGTTTTTT. Translation gives CASSLGTGGLTGELFF.

The V gene is TRBV5-6, the J gene TRBJ2-3; D is ambiguous. Trimming removed 1 base from V and 4 bases from J, with 10 bases in between. The CDR3 runs 14 residues. Germline CDR1 and CDR2: SGHDT and YYEEEE. The CDR3 loop reads CASSLSLGADTQYF. The CDR3 DNA is TGTGCCAGCAGCTTGTCCCTAGGCGCAGATACGCAGTATTTT.

The CDR3 DNA sequence: TGTGCCATCAGTGAAATGCGGGGACTTTACGAGCAGTACGTC. This sequence encodes CAISEMRGLYEQYV. V is TRBV10-3 and J is TRBJ2-7; possible D gene TRBD2, 6 bases. Trimming removed 3 bases from V and 4 bases from J, with 13 bases in between. The CDR3 has 14 amino acids. Germline loops: CDR1 ENHRY, CDR2 SYGVKD.